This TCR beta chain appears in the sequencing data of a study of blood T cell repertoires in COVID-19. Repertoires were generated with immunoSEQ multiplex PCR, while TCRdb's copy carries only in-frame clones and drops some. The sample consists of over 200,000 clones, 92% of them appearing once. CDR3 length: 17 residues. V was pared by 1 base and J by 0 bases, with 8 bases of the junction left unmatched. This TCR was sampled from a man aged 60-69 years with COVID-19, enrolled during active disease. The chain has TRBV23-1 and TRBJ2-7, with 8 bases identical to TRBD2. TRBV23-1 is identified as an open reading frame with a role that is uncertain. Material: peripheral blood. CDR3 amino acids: CASSQYCGGRRSYEQYF. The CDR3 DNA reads TGCGCCAGCAGTCAATATTGCGGGGGGAGGCGCTCCTACGAGCAGTACTTC.